The 24 T cell receptor beta chains presented below share a single source sample, sequenced in a study of tumor and adjacent non-tumor tissue in lung cancer. RNA was extracted from bulk tissue without any cell sorting. The normal lung tissue was taken more than 3 cm from the tumor edge. Three rounds of nested PCR, following a modified ARM-PCR protocol, produced the TCRbeta library. TCRdb used MiXCR to reprocess the multiplex PCR reads, holding one entry per CDR3 protein. The table has under 95,000 distinct CDR3 sequences, roughly 80% seen once. Sequencing was done on a sample of distant non-tumor lung tissue. Every receptor here comes from a man aged 55 to 70 with non-small cell lung cancer.

The rearrangement uses TRBV5-1 and TRBJ1-4, with TRBD1 identical over 8 bases. Unmatched junction bases numbered 15, after V lost 4 bases and J lost 7 bases. Germline V gives CDR1 SGHRS, CDR2 YFSETQ. The CDR3 is 17 amino acids. The CDR3 DNA sequence: TGCGCCAGCAGCATGGATTCCGGAACAGGGGGAGGTGAAAAACTGTTTTTT. As protein: CASSMDSGTGGGEKLFF.

This clonotype was picked up many times. V gene TRBV5-6 combines with J gene TRBJ1-6; no clear D. The CDR3 spans 13 residues. From germline, CDR1 is SGHDT and CDR2 YYEEEE. Trimming removed 4 bases from V and 9 bases from J, with 11 bases in between. CDR3 in DNA: TGTGCCAGCAGCCGGAGGCAGAGTTCACCCCTCCACTTT. Protein: CASSRRQSSPLHF.

Comment on this clonotype: It is likely a read error, because the conserved phenylalanine at the end of the CDR3 is missing. No DNA is shown, since the ends of the CDR3 on it are uncertain; the CDR3 is the one TCRdb lists. This rearrangement joins TRBV6-5 to TRBJ1-5; TRBD1 was called by the table and not checked on the DNA. From its first to its last residue, the CDR3 has 15 amino acids. Germline CDR1 is MNHEY and CDR2 is SVGAGI. CDR3 sequence reads: CARSYLQGSNQPQHS.

Concerning this clonotype itself: Germline and junction disagree at one end, which may indicate a read error. The chain uses TRBV20-1 and TRBJ2-2; possibly TRBD1 for D (6 bases). This CDR3 comprises 14 residues. Germline V lookup: CDR1 DFQATT, CDR2 SNEGSKA (reference sequence). Here the CDR3 reads CSVTTGTITGELFF. The CDR3 DNA follows: TGCAGTGTTACTACCGGGACAATCACCGGGGAACTGTTTTTT.

Worth noting for this clonotype: A read error may explain this, as a much larger clone is one base away. The J gene is TRBJ2-7, the V gene TRBV7-9; 15 positions match TRBD2. Trimming at V came to 4 bases and at J to 12 bases, leaving 10 bases not matched to a gene. This CDR3 region has 15 residues. CDR1 and CDR2 (germline): SEHNR, FQNEAQ (reference sequence). The chain's CDR3 is CASSSPGLAGGPTYF. CDR3 DNA: TGTGCCAGCAGCTCACCTGGACTAGCGGGAGGGCCGACGTACTTC.

Notes on this clonotype: A read error may account for a junction end that differs from germline. The chain carries TRBV11-3 and TRBJ1-1; no definite D call. The CDR3 length is 14 residues. Per germline, CDR1 SGHNT and CDR2 YENEEA. CDR3 in amino acids: CDSSSHGRQSETFF. CDR3 nucleotide sequence: TGTGACAGCAGCTCGCACGGACGGCAGAGTGAAACTTTCTTT. The full variable domain, with the rest looked up from reference TRBV11-3 and TRBJ1-1, is EAGVVQSPRYKIIEKKQPVAFWCNPISGHNTLYWYLQNLGQGPELLIRYENEEAVDDSQLPKDRFSAERLKGVDSTLKIQPAELGDSAVYLCDSSSHGRQSETFFGQGTRLTVV.

Comments on this clonotype: Germline and junction disagree at one end, which may indicate a read error. The rearrangement joins TRBV2 to TRBJ2-3; a possible D gene is TRBD2 (6 bases). This CDR3 comprises 15 residues. From germline, CDR1 is SNHLY and CDR2 FYNNEI. This CDR3 reads CASRFDRGSIDTQYF. The CDR3 DNA follows: TGTGCCAGCAGATTCGATCGGGGGAGCATAGATACGCAGTATTTT.

This clonotype has more than one count but fewer than ten. This may arise from a read error, as a much more abundant clone is one base away. The chain combines TRBV20-1 with TRBJ1-5, with 8 positions matching TRBD1. The CDR3 length is 16 residues. Germline CDR1 DFQATT, CDR2 SNEGSKA (reference sequence). DNA of the CDR3: TGCAATGCTAGCTATACAGGGGGGACGAGCAATCAGCCCCAGCATTTT. Protein sequence: CNASYTGGTSNQPQHF.

About this clonotype itself: The CDR3 end shows no conserved phenylalanine or tryptophan, and so a read error is likely. This chain joins TRBV6-1 and TRBJ1-2; D is unclear. CDR1 is MNHNS and CDR2 is SASEGT in the germline V gene. This CDR3 has 15 amino acids. Trimming stripped 0 bases from V and 4 bases from J, with 12 bases between. The chain's CDR3 is CASSEAGEVSYGYTL. CDR3 DNA: TGTGCCAGCAGTGAAGCGGGAGAGGTTAGCTATGGCTACACCTTA.

The sample holds one count of this clonotype. This could be a read error, since a much larger clone is one nucleotide away. The J gene is TRBJ2-1, the V gene TRBV30; 8 nucleotides match TRBD1. CDR1 and CDR2 from the germline V gene are GTSNPN and SVGIG (reference sequence). V was clipped by 4 bases and J by 6 bases; unmatched bases: 8. This CDR3 is built from 14 residues. CDR3 loop: CAWTAGGTFNEQFF. In nucleotides, the CDR3 is TGTGCCTGGACCGCAGGGGGCACCTTCAATGAGCAGTTCTTC.

With respect to this clonotype: A junction boundary mismatches the germline segment, possibly from a read error. This rearrangement joins TRBV20-1 to TRBJ2-7; the D gene is possibly TRBD2 (5 bases). This CDR3 is 12 amino acids long. Germline CDR1 and CDR2: DFQATT and SNEGSKA (reference sequence). CDR3 nucleotides: TGCAGTGCTCAGAGGGATGGGAGCGAGCTGTTCTTC. Residues: CSAQRDGSELFF.

This clonotype was picked up a small number of times. Given a much more abundant clone one base away, this may be a read error. V gene TRBV20-1 combines with J gene TRBJ2-7, with TRBD2 as a possible D gene (5 bases). Per germline, CDR1 DFQATT and CDR2 SNEGSKA (reference sequence). The CDR3 length is 13 residues. Trimming stripped 7 bases from V and 2 bases from J, with 15 bases between. The CDR3 loop reads CSVDGLTTYEQYF. The CDR3 bases are TGCAGTGTTGATGGACTTACAACCTACGAGCAGTACTTC.

On this clonotype: Being one base from a much bigger clone, this may be a read error. The V gene is TRBV12-3 or TRBV12-4, the J gene TRBJ1-4; unclear D gene. The CDR3 length is 14 residues. Trimming shortened V by 6 bases and J by 11 bases, and 19 bases separated the two germline ends. CDR3 in DNA: TGTGCCAGCAGAGGACCCGTAGGGTCGTGGAAACTGTTTTTT. It codes for CASRGPVGSWKLFF.

Points on this clonotype: At one boundary the junction diverges from the germline segment, which might be a read error. This chain connects TRBV6-4 to TRBJ2-3; 10 bases map to TRBD1. The germline V gene encodes CDR1 MRHNA and CDR2 SNTAGT. This CDR3 comprises 15 residues. CDR3 in DNA: TGTGCCGGCAGTGACGGGACAGGGGTCACAGATACGCATTATTTT. Encoded protein: CAGSDGTGVTDTHYF.

The chain carries TRBV20-1 and TRBJ1-5; D ambiguous. Germline V gives CDR1 DFQATT, CDR2 SNEGSKA (reference sequence). The CDR3 spans 15 residues. Trimming took 3 bases from V and 5 from J, leaving 17 bases between them. The CDR3 reads CSARRAVVFDQPQHF. CDR3 bases: TGCAGTGCTAGGAGGGCAGTGGTTTTCGATCAGCCCCAGCATTTT.

As for this clonotype: In this CDR3 the conserved last residue, phenylalanine or tryptophan, is missing, so a read error is likely. The chain links TRBV11-3 to TRBJ1-1; D call uncertain. Germline CDR1 SGHNT, CDR2 YENEEA. CDR3 length: 14 amino acids. CDR3 sequence reads: CSSSSQRRQTEAFS. CDR3 nucleotides: TGTTCCAGCAGCTCGCAGAGACGGCAGACTGAAGCTTTCTCT.

The V and J genes are TRBV20-1 and TRBJ2-5, with D tentatively TRBD2 (5 bases). Trimming stripped 4 bases from V and 3 bases from J, with 15 bases between. Per germline, CDR1 DFQATT and CDR2 SNEGSKA (reference sequence). The CDR3 spans 14 residues. CDR3 residues: CSATTGISEETQYF. CDR3 bases: TGCAGTGCTACAACCGGGATTAGCGAAGAGACCCAGTACTTC.

The chain's CDR3 is CSTLPTGSAGNQPQHF. As DNA, the CDR3 is TGCAGTACCCTCCCGACGGGGAGCGCGGGCAATCAGCCCCAGCATTTT. The chain has TRBV20-1 and TRBJ1-5; D remains ambiguous. Germline V gives CDR1 DFQATT, CDR2 SNEGSKA (reference sequence). The CDR3 has 16 residues. With 8 bases removed from V and 2 bases from J, the gap between germline ends came to 22 bases.

As for this clonotype: One junction end disagrees with the germline gene, perhaps due to a read error. The CDR3 loop reads CSARGTSGIYEQHF. The CDR3 DNA sequence: TGCAGTGCTCGCGGGACTAGCGGCATCTACGAGCAGCACTTC. The chain is built from TRBV20-1 and TRBJ2-7; 11 bases map to TRBD2. The CDR3 is 14 amino acids. Germline V gives CDR1 DFQATT, CDR2 SNEGSKA (reference sequence).

This clonotype has just one count. V is TRBV11-2 and J is TRBJ1-1; weak D call: TRBD1 (5 bases). CDR1 and CDR2 (germline): SGHAT, FQNNGV. The CDR3 has 14 residues. The CDR3 loop reads CVNNLVGRGTEAFF. CDR3 bases: TGTGTCAACAACTTAGTCGGGAGGGGTACTGAAGCTTTCTTT.

V usage is TRBV12-3 or TRBV12-4 and J usage is TRBJ2-1, with unresolved D. V lost 7 bases, J lost 0 bases, and 16 bases lay in between. The CDR3 covers 16 residues. The CDR3 DNA reads TGTGCCAGCAATCCCACAGCTGGGGTCTCCTACAATGAGCAGTTCTTC. Amino acid sequence: CASNPTAGVSYNEQFF.

Comments on this clonotype: A much larger clone sits a single nucleotide away, making a read error possible. V gene TRBV10-2 combines with J gene TRBJ2-1, with TRBD2 identical over 7 bases. J was trimmed by 2 bases and V by 10 bases; bases with no gene match: 8. Looked up from germline, CDR1 is WSHSY and CDR2 is SAAADI. CDR3 size: 14 residues. CDR3 loop: CATYGRGPYNEQFF. Here the CDR3 DNA reads TGCGCCACCTATGGGAGGGGTCCCTACAATGAGCAGTTCTTC.

With regard to this clonotype: The junction differs from germline at one of its ends, possibly a read error. The gene calls are TRBV4-3 and TRBJ2-6; a weak D match, TRBD1 (5 bases). This CDR3 has 16 residues. CDR1 is LGHNA and CDR2 is YSLEER in the germline V gene. CDR3 nucleotide sequence: TGCGCCAGCAGCCAAGAGGCTATGTCTGGGGCCAGCGTCCTGACTTTC. This gives the protein CASSQEAMSGASVLTF.

A word on this clonotype: Likely a read error: the CDR3 ends without its conserved phenylalanine or tryptophan. No DNA is shown, since the ends of the CDR3 on it are uncertain; the CDR3 is the one TCRdb lists. The chain couples TRBV4-3 to TRBJ1-1. Looked up from germline, CDR1 is LGHNA and CDR2 is YSLEER. A total of 13 residues make up the CDR3, ends included. The CDR3 sequence is CASSQETLTEAFY.